This T cell receptor (beta chain) was found in a study of CD8 T cells in ankylosing spondylitis. Preparation of TCR beta libraries was done by quantitative 5'-RACE with molecular barcodes. TCRdb called the 5' RACE reads again in MiXCR, with one record for every CDR3 protein. Of 450,000 to 550,000 distinct CDR3 sequences in the sample, approximately 5.3% were seen once. This clonotype has a count of ten or more. Antigen: not known. Study outcomes and limitations: Disease-linked clones bore a CD8+ phenotype, appearing relatively rarely in peripheral blood. There was reportedly significant enrichment of clones that were disease-linked in matched ankylosing spondylitis synovial fluid. Blood from ankylosing spondylitis patients appeared to carry a characteristic roughly eight-variant TCR beta motif. In reactive arthritis synovial fluid and blood, some motif variants had been reported before.

The germline V and J ends were trimmed by 9 bases and 0 bases, with 15 bases remaining between them. The CDR3 extends over 14 amino acids. Germline V gene data show CDR1 as SGHRS and CDR2 as YFSETQ. V usage is TRBV5-1 and J usage is TRBJ1-1; D is ambiguous. The receptor comes from a male donor with ankylosing spondylitis. Sequencing used blood, either unsorted or a sorted T cell fraction (not recorded which). CDR3 sequence reads: CAKSETPMNTEAFF. CDR3 DNA sequence: TGCGCCAAATCAGAGACTCCCATGAACACTGAAGCTTTCTTT.